The sequence of this T cell receptor (beta chain) was determined in a study of blood T cells in healthy people across ages (dated by TCRdb to between 2015 and 2016). For context, the study as a whole: In model experiments, template switching captured roughly one uniquely barcoded TCR beta cDNA molecule for every two T cells. To track age-related changes in TCR beta repertoire diversity, the study relied on deep sequencing normalized with unique cDNA molecular identifiers. The donors were split into four age groups: young (average roughly 15 years), middle-aged (around 40), aged (approximately 59) and long-lived (about 82). To avoid experimental bias, donors of different ages were distributed randomly across sequencing lanes. The study analyzed two additional independent replicas of 1 million unique cDNA reads from the same blood draw for two donors, one aged 18 to 30 and one aged 80 or older. Study-level results and caveats: Because the CMV infection status of the donors was unknown, age-related changes in expanded clonotypes may potentially have been confounded. Estimates of total diversity from one million sequenced T cells were regarded as lower bounds and underestimates. Compared with the aged group, the long-lived group had more naive CD4+ T cells, fewer expanded clones and increased TCR diversity, a pattern suggesting age selection. Because profiling used bulk unsorted PBMCs, naive and antigen-experienced compartments could not be compared conclusively. Observed TCR beta diversity per million T cells fell roughly linearly with age, and a significant reduction was already apparent by age around 44. The percentage of naive T cells measured by flow cytometry correlated strongly with observed TCR beta diversity.

Donors were around 37 systemically healthy Caucasian individuals from Russia aged roughly 6 to 90 years. About 9.1 milliliters of peripheral blood were collected from each donor into EDTA-treated Vacutainer tubes. Ficoll-Paque density-gradient centrifugation was used to isolate PBMCs, with at least 6 million obtained per sample. Total RNA, at least 6 micrograms per sample, was extracted from PBMCs with Trizol reagent. Naive CD45RAhigh/CD27high T cell percentages were measured by flow cytometry on a PBMC aliquot from every donor. The CDR3 numbers 14 residues from cysteine through phenylalanine. CDR3 DNA is the only sequence kept; it has 42 bases, read in frame from the first base. CDR1 SGHRS and CDR2 YFSETQ are derived from the germline V gene. V and J are truncated by 4 bases and 6 bases respectively, leaving an intervening sequence of 17 bases. This clonotype has at least ten counts. Which antigen it targets is not known. Per-base qualities were not stored, and no clone one base away is much larger.

The method was 5' RACE. TCRdb records Illumina HiSeq 2500 as the sequencer. A second PCR of about 6 to 12 cycles was run with a J-beta primer mix and a sample-barcoded 5' primer. Each TCR beta cDNA molecule received a unique molecular identifier from a template-switch 5' adaptor carrying 12 random nucleotides. Each sample yielded at least 2.5 million CDR3-containing paired-end reads. The Mint cDNA synthesis kit, primed by a TRBC-specific oligonucleotide, was used to synthesize first-strand cDNA from all RNA. After uracil-DNA glycosylase treatment, a first 18-cycle PCR used universal primers M1SS and BC2_uni_R on all cDNA. The study's processing was this. Normalization of each sample was performed by random selection of 1 million high-quality reads, each carrying a distinct molecular identifier. Instead of being binned into consensus sequences, reads that shared molecular identifiers were thrown out. MiTCR, with a Q25 quality threshold and the strictest error-elimination algorithm, was used for CDR3 identification, clonotype clustering and error correction. A nonparametric unseen species model with Euler transformation was used to estimate lower-bound total TCR beta diversity. TCRdb reworked the public reads: Q25 trimming with fastp, MiXCR clone assembly, productive beta chains retained. Identical CDR3 proteins give one entry, which carries the most common genes and DNA. It is TCRdb's table, rather than the study itself, that gives the V and J calls and clone size. The sample table records 1.5 million to 2 million distinct CDR3 sequences; 34% of these occur just once. The ten largest clones take up about 11% of the sample.

Sequencing was done on a sample of blood. This sequence uses TRBV5-1 and TRBJ2-7; no D gene can be assigned with confidence. This receptor was taken from a woman under 40 in good health. The CDR3 protein sequence reads: CASSPSLSGSEQYF. In nucleotides, the sequence is TGCGCCAGCAGCCCGAGTCTCTCCGGCTCCGAGCAGTACTTC. Here the CDR3 is joined to the reference TRBV5-1 and TRBJ2-7 genes, and the full variable domain is: KAGVTQTPRYLIKTRGQQVTLSCSPISGHRSVSWYQQTPGQGLQFLFEYFSETQRNKGNFPGRFSGRQFSNSRSEMNVSTLELGDSALYLCASSPSLSGSEQYFGPGTRLTVT.